This record covers a single TCR beta chain. The method was immunoSEQ multiplex PCR; TCRdb's version includes in-frame clones alone and lacks a portion of them. The sample shows tens of thousands of clones, around 93% of them seen only once. Patients had blood sampled at baseline and again on cycle 4 day 1 and cycle 7 day 1. This entry is derived from a study of OX40 agonist ivuxolimab in advanced cancers. Trimming took 6 bases from V and 2 from J, leaving 10 bases between them. Germline CDR1 MNHEY, CDR2 SVGAGI. CDR3 length: 13 amino acids. The sample in question was CD4+ or CD8+ T cells sorted from blood, obtained in a trial of the OX40 agonist ivuxolimab. This chain connects TRBV6-5 to TRBJ1-2; weak D call: TRBD1 (6 bases). The source of this sequence is an adult with an advanced solid tumor such as melanoma, head and neck, liver or kidney cancer. The CDR3 here is CASSLDRNYGYTF. Here the CDR3 DNA reads TGTGCCAGCAGCTTGGACAGAAACTATGGCTACACCTTC.